This entry lists 13 T cell receptor beta chains sequenced from one sample in a study of human T cells and chemical hapten exposure. A single record per CDR3 protein comes from TCRdb applying MiXCR to the RACE reads. In the table there are fewer than 130,000 distinct CDR3 sequences, approximately 10% of which are singletons. Time point here: patch test 1, 2 weeks after DPC sensitization. Treatment of the sample: therapeutic diphenylcyclopropenone sensitization with weekly scalp DPC. The sequencing here drew on whole blood, taken in connection with sensitization to the hapten diphenylcyclopropenone (DPC). Receptors originate from a woman between 40 and 55 years old with alopecia areata. Some clones in this sample may be carry-over from other donors' samples.

The J gene is TRBJ2-1, the V gene TRBV23-1; no firm D call. TRBV23-1 is classed as an ORF, of uncertain function. The CDR3 has 10 amino acids. Trimming removed 6 bases from V and 6 bases from J, with 3 bases in between. The CDR3 region has the DNA TGCGCCAGCAGGCCCAATGAGCAGTTCTTC. Residues: CASRPNEQFF.

In nucleotides, the CDR3 is TGTGCCAGCAGCGGACAAATCGCTGAAGCTTTCTTT. Translation gives CASSGQIAEAFF. The V and J genes are TRBV28 and TRBJ1-1, with a tentative D call TRBD1 (5 bases). Germline lookup yields CDR1 MDHEN and CDR2 SYDVKM. The CDR3 loop spans 12 amino acids. V was trimmed by 6 bases and J by 6 bases, leaving 11 bases between them. Filled out from reference TRBV28 and TRBJ1-1, the complete variable domain reads DVKVTQSSRYLVKRTGEKVFLECVQDMDHENMFWYRQDPGLGLRLIYFSYDVKMKEKGDIPEGYSVSREKKERFSLILESASTNQTSMYLCASSGQIAEAFFGQGTRLTVV.

This clonotype showed up many times. The chain couples TRBV6-5 to TRBJ2-1, with 12 bases aligning to TRBD2. V gave up 4 bases and J gave up 4 bases; unmatched junction bases: 8. Germline CDR1 reads MNHEY; CDR2 reads SVGAGI. CDR3 length: 17 residues. The CDR3 nucleotides are TGTGCCAGCAGTTGGACGCCTAGCGGGGGGGGATACAATGAGCAGTTCTTC. This encodes CASSWTPSGGGYNEQFF.

This clonotype has a count of ten or more. The V call is TRBV2, the J call TRBJ1-2; possible D gene TRBD1, 5 bases. CDR3 length: 13 residues. Germline CDR1 and CDR2: SNHLY and FYNNEI. Between the trimmed V and J ends, which lost 5 bases and 2 bases, there was a span of 9 bases. CDR3 DNA sequence: TGTGCCAGCAGTATGGACAAGAACTATGGCTACACCTTC. Amino acid sequence: CASSMDKNYGYTF.

Many counts were recorded for this clonotype. The V call is TRBV29-1, the J call TRBJ1-1; possible D gene TRBD1, 6 bases. Germline V gene lookup returns CDR1 SQVTM and CDR2 ANQGSEA. With 3 bases removed from V and 5 bases from J, the gap between germline ends came to 13 bases. This CDR3 is built from 13 residues. The CDR3: CSVDPGGWTEAFF. The CDR3 coding sequence is TGCAGCGTTGACCCCGGGGGCTGGACTGAAGCTTTCTTT.

The V and J genes are TRBV7-2 and TRBJ2-5, with 9 positions matching TRBD2. With 7 bases clipped from V and 3 bases from J, the junction kept 15 bases outside the gene matches. Germline CDR1 is SGHTA and CDR2 is FQGNSA. The CDR3 is made up of 17 amino acids. The CDR3 region has the DNA TGTGCCAGCACTACGTGGGGAGTAGCGGGGGTAGAAGAGACCCAGTACTTC. It translates to CASTTWGVAGVEETQYF.

The chain has TRBV7-6 and TRBJ1-5, with 11 bases identical to TRBD1. Losses at the gene ends were 5 bases for V and 9 bases for J; bases not matched to a gene: 12. Germline loops: CDR1 SGHVS, CDR2 FNYEAQ. The CDR3 covers 16 residues. CDR3 in DNA: TGTGCCAGCAGCCCCCAGGGACAGGGGGTAAAGTGGCCCCAGCATTTT. This codes for CASSPQGQGVKWPQHF. Together with reference TRBV7-6 and TRBJ1-5, the CDR3 gives the full variable domain: GAGVSQSPRYKVTKRGQDVALRCDPISGHVSLYWYRQALGQGPEFLTYFNYEAQQDKSGLPNDRFSAERPEGSISTLTIQRTEQRDSAMYRCASSPQGQGVKWPQHFGDGTRLSIL.

The chain has TRBV28 and TRBJ2-2; no clear D gene. Per germline, CDR1 MDHEN and CDR2 SYDVKM. Between the trimmed V and J ends, which lost 8 bases and 3 bases, there was a span of 10 bases. The CDR3 consists of 13 residues. In nucleotides, the CDR3 is TGTGCCAGCTCCCTGTGGGACACCGGGGAGCTGTTTTTT. Amino acid sequence: CASSLWDTGELFF. Variable domain in full (rest from reference TRBV28 and TRBJ2-2): DVKVTQSSRYLVKRTGEKVFLECVQDMDHENMFWYRQDPGLGLRLIYFSYDVKMKEKGDIPEGYSVSREKKERFSLILESASTNQTSMYLCASSLWDTGELFFGEGSRLTVL.

This clonotype occurred a few times. The rearrangement joins TRBV7-9 to TRBJ1-1; D is possibly TRBD1 (5 bases). The germline V gene has CDR1 SEHNR and CDR2 FQNEAQ (reference sequence). V was clipped by 5 bases and J by 0 bases, with 16 bases between them. The CDR3 runs 16 residues. The CDR3, as DNA: TGTGCCAGCAGCCGTGGGGGTCCGGGCTTGAACACTGAAGCTTTCTTT. This sequence encodes CASSRGGPGLNTEAFF.

This clonotype was detected a few times. The chain links TRBV14 to TRBJ2-2; D ambiguous. V was trimmed by 0 bases and J by 0 bases, leaving 2 bases between them. CDR1 and CDR2 (germline): SGHDN, FVKESK. The CDR3 totals 14 residues. The CDR3 here is CASSQEANTGELFF. In DNA form, the CDR3 reads TGTGCCAGCAGCCAAGAGGCGAACACCGGGGAGCTGTTTTTT.

CDR3 loop: CASSLGLVGTGELFF. CDR3 DNA sequence: TGTGCCAGCAGCTTAGGACTCGTCGGTACCGGGGAGCTGTTTTTT. This chain uses TRBV7-9 with TRBJ2-2; no reliable D call. Germline V gives CDR1 SEHNR, CDR2 FQNEAQ (reference sequence). V was shortened by 1 base and J by 5 bases, with 11 bases between the two germline ends. The CDR3 is made up of 15 amino acids. Based on the CDR3 plus reference TRBV7-9 and TRBJ2-2, the full variable domain is DTGVSQNPRHKITKRGQNVTFRCDPISEHNRLYWYRQTLGQGPEFLTYFQNEAQLEKSRLLSDRFSAERPKGSFSTLEIQRTEQGDSAMYLCASSLGLVGTGELFFGEGSRLTVL.

This clonotype was detected only a few times. The chain links TRBV4-3 to TRBJ2-3; the D call may be TRBD1 or TRBD2 (5 bases each). V gave up 0 bases and J gave up 6 bases, with 13 bases separating them. From germline, CDR1 is LGHNA and CDR2 YSLEER. The CDR3 is 15 amino acids. In nucleotides, the CDR3 is TGCGCCAGCAGCCAAGATCTCGTAGGGACGGATACGCAGTATTTT. It specifies CASSQDLVGTDTQYF.

This clonotype occurred a few times. The CDR3 DNA follows: TGTGCCAGCAGCCTTACGACAGGATCCACCGGGGAGCTGTTTTTT. Translating gives CASSLTTGSTGELFF. V is TRBV7-3 and J is TRBJ2-2, with D possibly matching TRBD1 (6 bases). Trimming left V 5 bases short and J 4 bases short, with 14 bases between. Germline loops: CDR1 SGHTA, CDR2 FQGTGA. The CDR3 consists of 15 residues. Full variable domain (outside the CDR3, taken from reference TRBV7-3 and TRBJ2-2): GAGVSQTPSNKVTEKGKYVELRCDPISGHTALYWYRQSLGQGPEFLIYFQGTGAADDSGLPNDRFFAVRPEGSVSTLKIQRTERGDSAVYLCASSLTTGSTGELFFGEGSRLTVL.